The present T cell receptor beta chain was sequenced within a study of cytomegalovirus exposure and HLA in healthy donors. Study-level points and caveats: Three CMV-associated chains proved CMV antigen-specific in vitro. Within the data, a cluster of highly shared sequence variants was likely a sequencing artifact. Later analysis placed DRB1 highest and HLA-C lowest in TCR association rates, which differed by HLA locus.

As concerns this clone: Its antigen is undetermined.

PCR primers comprised 60 Vbeta and 13 Jbeta primers. The table came from immunoSEQ multiplex PCR; TCRdb's copy has only in-frame clones and leaves some out. The sample yields about 110,000 clones, roughly 69% seen once. CDR3 length: 14 amino acids. Trimming at V came to 7 bases and at J to 2 bases, leaving 7 bases not matched to a gene. Germline CDR1 and CDR2: SNHLY and FYNNEI. This TCR derives from a woman aged 70-85 years in good health and CMV-seropositive. Sequenced material: PBMCs. The chain recombines TRBV2 with TRBJ1-2, with TRBD1 matching over 7 bases. The CDR3 protein is CASIGRTGNYGYTF. As DNA, the CDR3 is TGTGCCAGCATCGGAAGGACAGGAAACTATGGCTACACCTTC.